The entry that follows covers one T cell receptor beta chain sequence. Its antigen remains undetermined. Base qualities are not provided; no much larger clone lies one nucleotide away. Compared with germline, V lacks 4 bases and J lacks 0 bases; bases without a gene match: 0. Its CDR3 holds 16 amino acids, cysteine through phenylalanine. CDR3 DNA is the only sequence kept; it has 48 bases, read in frame from the first base. CDR1 and CDR2 were assigned from the germline V gene (reference sequence) as LGHDT and YNNKEL. Participants in the prospective study were enrolled through a virtual design, were aged about 18 to 90 years, and lived in roughly 24 United States geographic areas. To assign participants to cohorts, the prospective study relied on clinical history that participants themselves reported in a screening survey and a study questionnaire. For ImmuneRACE Cohort 3, a participant was defined as recovered based on two consecutive negative NP/OP PCR tests, clearance by a healthcare professional, or resolution of symptoms. Each participant in the prospective study had whole blood, serum and a nasopharyngeal or oropharyngeal swab collected by mobile phlebotomists. Additional blood draws and questionnaires over an approximately 2-month period could optionally be provided by prospective study participants. Prospective study blood samples were shipped either frozen or at room temperature before DNA extraction.

This sample is drawn from a study of blood T cell repertoires in COVID-19 (dated by TCRdb to about 2020). Study-wide context: Samples from collaborators originated in the United States, Italy and Spain and spanned both the acute and convalescent phases of COVID-19. The dataset comprised deeply sampled blood TCRbeta repertoires from subjects exposed to, actively infected with, or recovered from COVID-19. The sample metadata nearly always contained a de-identified subject ID, COVID-19 status, age in years and sex. The material from the prospective study consisted of cDNA or gDNA derived from T cells, B-cell-depleted T cells, or PBMCs. Where available, HLA class I and class II types were taken from metadata supplied by the sample provider and were not determined by assay-based typing. The samples were drawn from the first 160 participants of the ongoing ImmuneRACE study and from 1,254 subjects provided by 6 global collaborators. The repertoires were released in a freely available public database intended as a resource for research on the immune response to SARS-CoV-2.

The immunoSEQ Assay, a bias-controlled multiplex PCR, was used to amplify TCRbeta CDR3 regions from genomic DNA. The paper's processing steps were these. The number of nucleated cells in each sample was estimated by amplification of reference gene primers within the assay. To quantify the absolute abundance of each unique TCRbeta CDR3 rearrangement, sequence reads were collapsed and filtered. For each sample, productive Simpson clonality was calculated as the square root of Simpson's diversity index across productive rearrangements. The clones in this table, taken by TCRdb from immuneACCESS, are in-frame only. Not every clone is retained; where verified, under half of the shortfall comes from an unresolved V gene, and the cause of the rest is unknown. V and J calls and clone size are those listed in that table; D and trimming were worked out from the DNA. In this sample the table shows about 460,000 clones, about 88% of which occur a single time. Of the sample, 6.5% to 9.5% is held by the ten largest clones.

Beyond this particular receptor, the publication reports: Clinical and demographic metadata were provided uncurated, with the amount varying by source and participant.

Recombination joined TRBV3-1 (or the pseudogene TRBV3-2) with TRBJ2-2; TRBD1 aligns with 12 central bases. The clonotype originates from a woman aged 60 to 75 who had recovered from COVID-19. Sequenced sample: PBMCs or T cells enriched from blood (not recorded which). The nucleotides are TGTGCCAGCAGCCGGGACAGGGGGCCGAACACCGGGGAGCTGTTTTTT. It specifies CASSRDRGPNTGELFF.